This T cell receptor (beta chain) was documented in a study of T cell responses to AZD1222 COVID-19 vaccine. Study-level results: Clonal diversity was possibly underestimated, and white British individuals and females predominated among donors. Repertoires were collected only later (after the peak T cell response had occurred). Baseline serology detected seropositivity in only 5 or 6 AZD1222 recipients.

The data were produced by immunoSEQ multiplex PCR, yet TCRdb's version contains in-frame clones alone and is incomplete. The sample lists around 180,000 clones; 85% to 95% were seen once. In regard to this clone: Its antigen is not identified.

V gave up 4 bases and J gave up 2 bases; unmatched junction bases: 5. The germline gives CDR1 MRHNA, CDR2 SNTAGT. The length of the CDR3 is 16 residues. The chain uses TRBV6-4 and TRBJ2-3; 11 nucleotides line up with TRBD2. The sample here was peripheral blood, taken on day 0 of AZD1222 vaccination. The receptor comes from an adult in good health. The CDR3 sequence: CASSAIAGGTTDTQYF. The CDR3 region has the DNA TGTGCCAGCAGTGCGATAGCGGGGGGGACCACAGATACGCAGTATTTT.